The T cell receptor beta chain under discussion was sequenced for a study of T cell responses to AZD1222 COVID-19 vaccine. Study-wide results and caveats: The repertoires were collected only after the peak T cell response. Spike-specific TCR depth and breadth grew after two AZD1222 doses.

Profiled with immunoSEQ multiplex PCR; TCRdb holds only in-frame clones, not every one. In the table there are 55,000 to 65,000 clones, around 90% of which are singletons. As concerns this clone: Its antigen is unknown.

CDR3 length: 16 amino acids. Trimming at V came to 5 bases and at J to 0 bases, leaving 8 bases not matched to a gene. From germline, CDR1 is LNHDA and CDR2 SQIVND (reference sequence). Material: peripheral blood, obtained on day 0 of AZD1222 vaccination. The sequence was obtained from an adult in good health. The chain employs TRBV19 and TRBJ1-1; 8 bases map to TRBD1. The CDR3 DNA is TGTGCCAGTAGTCCGGACAGGGAACGATTGAACACTGAAGCTTTCTTT. It is translated as CASSPDRERLNTEAFF.